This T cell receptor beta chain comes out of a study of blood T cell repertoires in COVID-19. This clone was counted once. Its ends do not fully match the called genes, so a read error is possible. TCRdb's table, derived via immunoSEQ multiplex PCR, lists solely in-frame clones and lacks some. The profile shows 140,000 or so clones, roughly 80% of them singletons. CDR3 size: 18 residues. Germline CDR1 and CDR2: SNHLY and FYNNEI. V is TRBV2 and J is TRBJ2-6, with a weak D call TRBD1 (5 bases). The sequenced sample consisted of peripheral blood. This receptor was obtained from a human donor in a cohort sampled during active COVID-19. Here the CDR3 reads CASSGDSGAGSGANVLTF. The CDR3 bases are TGTGCCAGCAGTGGAGACAGTGGGGCCGGGTCTGGAGCCAACGTCCTGACTTTC.